The present entry profiles one T cell receptor beta chain with its context. The data were taken from a study of tumor-infiltrating lymphocytes in localized non-small cell lung cancer. TCRdb keeps only in-frame clones here, not all; method: immunoSEQ multiplex PCR. The repertoire holds around 15,000 clones, under 75% seen once, with approximately 6% in the top ten. The V end was cut by 0 bases, the J end by 3 bases, with 6 bases between. CDR1 SGHRS and CDR2 YFSETQ come from the germline V gene. This CDR3 has 13 residues. This chain uses TRBV5-1 with TRBJ2-5; D perhaps matches TRBD1 (5 bases). Sequenced material: lung tumor tissue. This clonotype originated in a human donor with non-small cell lung cancer. The CDR3 region is CASSLEDKETQYF. The DNA for the CDR3 is TGCGCCAGCAGCTTGGAGGACAAAGAGACCCAGTACTTC. The whole variable domain, remainder taken from reference TRBV5-1 and TRBJ2-5, is KAGVTQTPRYLIKTRGQQVTLSCSPISGHRSVSWYQQTPGQGLQFLFEYFSETQRNKGNFPGRFSGRQFSNSRSEMNVSTLELGDSALYLCASSLEDKETQYFGPGTRLLVL.